Listed below are T cell receptor beta chains from one sample, sequenced in a study of beta chain features in type 1 diabetes. Method: immunoSEQ multiplex PCR; TCRdb's copy keeps in-frame clones and lacks some. The repertoire holds some 700,000 clones, with about an eighth as singletons. Sequencing used naive CD4+ T cells from blood. Every receptor here comes from a young man with type 1 diabetes. Both conserved end residues are part of each CDR3. A D gene is named only where the DNA matches it firmly. A row's size may be missing; if present it is once, few, many or a size class.

CDR3 protein	CDR3 DNA	D gene	J gene	clone size	V gene	CDR3 length
CASRGRTRDEQFF	TGTGCCAGCAGAGGTCGGACTAGAGATGAGCAGTTCTTC	TRBD2	TRBJ2-1	few	TRBV6-5	13
CAWSPRGTATNEKLFF	TGTGCCTGGAGTCCCCGAGGGACAGCCACTAATGAAAAACTGTTTTTT	TRBD1	TRBJ1-4	-	TRBV30	16
CATSRARQSSGTGELFF	TGTGCCACCAGCAGAGCCCGACAGTCCTCGGGCACCGGGGAGCTGTTTTTT	-	TRBJ2-2	few	TRBV15	17
CASRTVIVSPEQYF	TGTGCCAGCAGAACAGTTATTGTTTCCCCCGAGCAGTACTTC	-	TRBJ2-7	few	TRBV27	14
CASSHPGRENTEAFF	TGTGCCAGCAGTCACCCGGGACGGGAGAACACTGAAGCTTTCTTT	-	TRBJ1-1	few	TRBV6-5	15
CASRSLDGNSPLHF	TGTGCCAGTAGGTCGTTGGACGGAAATTCACCCCTCCACTTT	-	TRBJ1-6	-	TRBV19	14
CSVVDRWDNTEAFF	TGCAGCGTGGTGGACAGATGGGACAACACTGAAGCTTTCTTT	-	TRBJ1-1	-	TRBV29-1	14
CASSLGDRSYNEQFF	TGTGCCAGCAGTTTGGGGGACAGGTCCTACAATGAGCAGTTCTTC	TRBD1	TRBJ2-1	few	TRBV27	15
CAWSYTRTSGGSTDTQYF	TGTGCCTGGAGTTACACCCGGACTAGCGGGGGGAGCACAGATACGCAGTATTTT	TRBD2	TRBJ2-3	few	TRBV30	18
CASSQDDRERQPQHF	TGCGCCAGCAGTCAAGATGACAGGGAGAGGCAGCCCCAGCATTTT	TRBD1	TRBJ1-5	few	TRBV23-1	15
CASSIDRGGRNEQFF	TGTGCCAGCAGTATTGACCGAGGGGGGCGTAATGAGCAGTTCTTC	-	TRBJ2-1	-	TRBV6-1	15
CASSEVVRANEQFF	TGTGCCAGCAGTGAAGTGGTTCGCGCCAATGAGCAGTTCTTC	-	TRBJ2-1	-	TRBV6-1	14
CASSQTGRGDTQYF	TGTGCCAGCAGCCAAACGGGAAGAGGAGATACGCAGTATTTT	-	TRBJ2-3	-	TRBV4-2	14
CAWSVGETQYF	TGTGCCTGGAGCGTGGGAGAGACCCAGTACTTC	-	TRBJ2-5	few	TRBV30	11